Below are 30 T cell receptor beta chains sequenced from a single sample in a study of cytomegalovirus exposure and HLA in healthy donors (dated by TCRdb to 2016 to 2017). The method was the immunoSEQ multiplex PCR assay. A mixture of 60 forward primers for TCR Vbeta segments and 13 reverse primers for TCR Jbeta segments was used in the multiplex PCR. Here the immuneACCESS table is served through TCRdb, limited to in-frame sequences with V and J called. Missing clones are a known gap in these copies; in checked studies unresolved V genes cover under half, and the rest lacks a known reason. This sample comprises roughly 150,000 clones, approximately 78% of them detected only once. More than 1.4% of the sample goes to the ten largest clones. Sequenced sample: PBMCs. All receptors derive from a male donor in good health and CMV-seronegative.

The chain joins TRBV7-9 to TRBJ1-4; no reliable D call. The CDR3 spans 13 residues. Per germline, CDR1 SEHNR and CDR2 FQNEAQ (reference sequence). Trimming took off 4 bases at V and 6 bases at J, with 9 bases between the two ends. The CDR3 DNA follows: TGTGCCAGCAGCTCAGAACCCCATGAAAAACTGTTTTTT. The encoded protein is CASSSEPHEKLFF.

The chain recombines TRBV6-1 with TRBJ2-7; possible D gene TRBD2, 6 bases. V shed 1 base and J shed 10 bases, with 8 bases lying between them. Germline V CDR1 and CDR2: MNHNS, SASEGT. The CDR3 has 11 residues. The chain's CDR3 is CASSEVGRQYF. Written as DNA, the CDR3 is TGTGCCAGCAGTGAAGTCGGGAGACAGTACTTC.

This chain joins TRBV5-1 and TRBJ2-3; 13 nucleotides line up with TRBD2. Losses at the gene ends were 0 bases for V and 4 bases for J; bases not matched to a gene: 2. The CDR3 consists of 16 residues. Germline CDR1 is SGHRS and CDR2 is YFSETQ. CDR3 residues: CASSLVGLAGADTQYF. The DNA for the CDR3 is TGCGCCAGCAGCTTGGTCGGACTAGCGGGAGCAGATACGCAGTATTTT.

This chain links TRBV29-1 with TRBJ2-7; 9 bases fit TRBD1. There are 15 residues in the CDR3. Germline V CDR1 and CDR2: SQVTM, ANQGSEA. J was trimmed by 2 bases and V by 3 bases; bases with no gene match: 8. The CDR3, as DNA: TGCAGCGTTGAGGACAGGACAGGGGCGGCCTACGAGCAGTACTTC. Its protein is CSVEDRTGAAYEQYF.

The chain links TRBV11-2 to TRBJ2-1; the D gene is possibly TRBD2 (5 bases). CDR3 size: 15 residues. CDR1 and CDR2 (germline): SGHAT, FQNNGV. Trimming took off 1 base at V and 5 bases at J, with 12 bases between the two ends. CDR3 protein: CASSLAVGKNNEQFF. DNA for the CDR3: TGTGCCAGCAGCTTAGCGGTCGGGAAAAACAATGAGCAGTTCTTC. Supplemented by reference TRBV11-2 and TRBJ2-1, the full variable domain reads EAGVAQSPRYKIIEKRQSVAFWCNPISGHATLYWYQQILGQGPKLLIQFQNNGVVDDSQLPKDRFSAERLKGVDSTLKIQPAKLEDSAVYLCASSLAVGKNNEQFFGPGTRLTVL.

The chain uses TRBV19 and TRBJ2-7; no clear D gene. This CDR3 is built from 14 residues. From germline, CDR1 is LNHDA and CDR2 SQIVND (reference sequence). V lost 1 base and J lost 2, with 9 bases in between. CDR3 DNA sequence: TGTGCCAGTAGTATAGGGGCCACGGCCTACGAGCAGTACTTC. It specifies CASSIGATAYEQYF.

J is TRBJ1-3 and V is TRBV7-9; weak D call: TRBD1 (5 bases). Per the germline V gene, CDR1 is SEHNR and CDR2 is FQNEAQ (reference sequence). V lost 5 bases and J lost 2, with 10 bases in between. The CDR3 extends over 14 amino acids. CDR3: CASSPEGAGNTIYF. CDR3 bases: TGTGCCAGCAGCCCCGAAGGGGCTGGAAACACCATATATTTT.

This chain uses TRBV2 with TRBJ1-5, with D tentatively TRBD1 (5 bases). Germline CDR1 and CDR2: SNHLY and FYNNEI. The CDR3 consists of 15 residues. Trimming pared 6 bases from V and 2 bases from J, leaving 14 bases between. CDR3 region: CASRGPGTGNQPQHF. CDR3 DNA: TGTGCCAGCAGAGGACCCGGGACTGGCAATCAGCCCCAGCATTTT.

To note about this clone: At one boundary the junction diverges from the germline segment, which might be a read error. CDR3 nucleotide sequence: TGTGCCAGCAGCTTGAGGAGGGCGACTAGCGGGAGGACCCCAAACTTC. Translation gives CASSLRRATSGRTPNF. The chain is built from TRBV5-6 and TRBJ2-7; TRBD2 matches 13 bases. Germline V gene sequence: CDR1 SGHDT, CDR2 YYEEEE. This CDR3 is 16 amino acids long.

CDR3 nucleotides: TGTGCCAGCAGCGCCGGGACAGCGAACACTGAAGCTTTCTTT. Amino acids: CASSAGTANTEAFF. This chain joins TRBV7-3 and TRBJ1-1, with 7 bases lining up with TRBD1. The CDR3 totals 14 residues. V lost 5 bases and J lost 1; bases outside the gene matches: 4. The germline gives CDR1 SGHTA, CDR2 FQGTGA.

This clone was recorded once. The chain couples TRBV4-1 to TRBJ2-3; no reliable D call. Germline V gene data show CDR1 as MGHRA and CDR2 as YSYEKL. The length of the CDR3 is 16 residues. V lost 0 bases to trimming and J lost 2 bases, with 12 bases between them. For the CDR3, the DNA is TGCGCCAGCAGCCAAGATGAGGCTAGGTCCACAGATACGCAGTATTTT. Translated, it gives CASSQDEARSTDTQYF.

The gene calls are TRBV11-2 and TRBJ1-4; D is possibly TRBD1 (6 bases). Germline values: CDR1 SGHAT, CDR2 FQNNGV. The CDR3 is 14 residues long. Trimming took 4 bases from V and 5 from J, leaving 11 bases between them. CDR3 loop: CASSWTVRNEKLFF. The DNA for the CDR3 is TGTGCCAGCAGCTGGACAGTCCGCAATGAAAAACTGTTTTTT.

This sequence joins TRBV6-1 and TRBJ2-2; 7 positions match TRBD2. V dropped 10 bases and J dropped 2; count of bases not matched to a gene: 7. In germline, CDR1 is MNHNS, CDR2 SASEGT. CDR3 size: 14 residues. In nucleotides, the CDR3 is TGTGCCACCGAACTAGCGCTTAACACCGGGGAGCTGTTTTTT. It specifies CATELALNTGELFF.

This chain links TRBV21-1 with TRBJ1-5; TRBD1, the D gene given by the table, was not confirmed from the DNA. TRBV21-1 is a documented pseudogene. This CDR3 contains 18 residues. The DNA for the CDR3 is TGTGCCAGCAGCAAAAAGGGTTTAGGGGGAAATAGCAATCAGCCCCAGCATTTT. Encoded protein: CASSKKGLGGNSNQPQHF.

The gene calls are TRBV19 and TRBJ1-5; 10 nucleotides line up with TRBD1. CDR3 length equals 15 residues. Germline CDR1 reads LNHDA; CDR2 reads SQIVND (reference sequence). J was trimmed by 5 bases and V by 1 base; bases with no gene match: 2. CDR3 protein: CASSIGTGGDQPQHF. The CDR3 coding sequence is TGTGCCAGTAGTATAGGGACAGGGGGGGATCAGCCCCAGCATTTT.

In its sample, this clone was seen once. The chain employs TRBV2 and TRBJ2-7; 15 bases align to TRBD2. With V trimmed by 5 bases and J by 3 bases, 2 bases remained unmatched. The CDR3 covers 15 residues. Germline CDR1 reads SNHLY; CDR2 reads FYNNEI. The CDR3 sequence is CASSPGLAGGYEQYF. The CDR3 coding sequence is TGTGCCAGCAGTCCGGGACTAGCGGGAGGCTACGAGCAGTACTTC. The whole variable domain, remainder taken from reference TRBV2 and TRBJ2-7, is EPEVTQTPSHQVTQMGQEVILRCVPISNHLYFYWYRQILGQKVEFLVSFYNNEISEKSEIFDDQFSVERPDGSNFTLKIRSTKLEDSAMYFCASSPGLAGGYEQYFGPGTRLTVT.

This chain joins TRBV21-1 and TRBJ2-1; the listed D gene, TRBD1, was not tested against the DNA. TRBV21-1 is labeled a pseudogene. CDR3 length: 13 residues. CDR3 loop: CAIRDRGYNEQFF. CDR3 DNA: TGTGCCATTAGGGACAGGGGCTACAATGAGCAGTTCTTC.

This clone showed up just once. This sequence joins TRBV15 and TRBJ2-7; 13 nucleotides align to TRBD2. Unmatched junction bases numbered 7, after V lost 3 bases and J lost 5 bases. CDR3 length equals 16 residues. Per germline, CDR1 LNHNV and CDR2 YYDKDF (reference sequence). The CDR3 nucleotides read TGTGCCACCAGCAGCCCCGTTACTAGCGGGAGGGACGAGCAGTACTTC. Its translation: CATSSPVTSGRDEQYF.

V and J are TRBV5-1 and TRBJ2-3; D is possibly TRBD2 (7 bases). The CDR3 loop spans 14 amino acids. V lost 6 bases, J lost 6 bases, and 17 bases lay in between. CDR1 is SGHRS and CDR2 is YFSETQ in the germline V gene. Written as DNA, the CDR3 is TGCGCCAGCATTAGGGGGGGTCTAGATGATACGCAGTATTTT. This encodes CASIRGGLDDTQYF.

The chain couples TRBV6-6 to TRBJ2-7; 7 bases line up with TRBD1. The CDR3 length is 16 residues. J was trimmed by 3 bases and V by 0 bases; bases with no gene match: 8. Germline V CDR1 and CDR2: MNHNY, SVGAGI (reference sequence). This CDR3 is CASSYSDRVVGYEQYF. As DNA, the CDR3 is TGTGCCAGCAGTTACTCAGACAGGGTAGTTGGCTACGAGCAGTACTTC.

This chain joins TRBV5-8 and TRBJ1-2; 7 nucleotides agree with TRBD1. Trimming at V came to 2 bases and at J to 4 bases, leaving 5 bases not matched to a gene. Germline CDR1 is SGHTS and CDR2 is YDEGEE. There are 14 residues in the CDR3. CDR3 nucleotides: TGTGCCAGCAGCTTAGGACAGGCCTTCTATGGCTACACCTTC. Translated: CASSLGQAFYGYTF.

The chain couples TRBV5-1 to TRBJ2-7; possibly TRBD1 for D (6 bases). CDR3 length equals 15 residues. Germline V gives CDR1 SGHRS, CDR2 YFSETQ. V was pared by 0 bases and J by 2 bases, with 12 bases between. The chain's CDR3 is CASSLGGPGAYEQYF. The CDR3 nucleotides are TGCGCCAGCAGCTTGGGAGGTCCAGGGGCCTACGAGCAGTACTTC.

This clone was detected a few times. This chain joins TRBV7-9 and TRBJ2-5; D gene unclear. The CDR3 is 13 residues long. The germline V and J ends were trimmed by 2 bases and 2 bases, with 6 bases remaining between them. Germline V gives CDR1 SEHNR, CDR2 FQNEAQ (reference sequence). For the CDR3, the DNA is TGTGCCAGCAGCTTACAGGAACAAGAGACCCAGTACTTC. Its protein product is CASSLQEQETQYF.

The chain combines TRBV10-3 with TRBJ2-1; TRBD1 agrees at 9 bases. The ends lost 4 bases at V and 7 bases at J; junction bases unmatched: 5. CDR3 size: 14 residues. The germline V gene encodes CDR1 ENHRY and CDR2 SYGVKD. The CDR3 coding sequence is TGTGCCATCAGTGCGGGACAGGGCATGAATGAGCAGTTCTTC. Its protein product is CAISAGQGMNEQFF.

This chain's CDR3 is CASSLSTSGTETQYF. DNA for the CDR3: TGTGCCAGCAGCTTGAGTACTAGCGGGACAGAGACCCAGTACTTC. The chain employs TRBV5-4 and TRBJ2-5; 10 bases align to TRBD2. The germline V gene encodes CDR1 SGHNT and CDR2 YYREEE (reference sequence). The CDR3 totals 15 residues. The ends lost 1 base at V and 4 bases at J; junction bases unmatched: 4.

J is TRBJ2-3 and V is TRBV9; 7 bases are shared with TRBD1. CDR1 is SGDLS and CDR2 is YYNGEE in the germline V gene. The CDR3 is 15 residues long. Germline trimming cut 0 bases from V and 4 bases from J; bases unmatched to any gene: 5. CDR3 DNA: TGTGCCAGCAGCGTAGGGGAAGGGGGCGCAGATACGCAGTATTTT. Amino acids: CASSVGEGGADTQYF. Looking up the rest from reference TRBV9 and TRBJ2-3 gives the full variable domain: DSGVTQTPKHLITATGQRVTLRCSPRSGDLSVYWYQQSLDQGLQFLIQYYNGEERAKGNILERFSAQQFPDLHSELNLSSLELGDSALYFCASSVGEGGADTQYFGPGTRLTVL.

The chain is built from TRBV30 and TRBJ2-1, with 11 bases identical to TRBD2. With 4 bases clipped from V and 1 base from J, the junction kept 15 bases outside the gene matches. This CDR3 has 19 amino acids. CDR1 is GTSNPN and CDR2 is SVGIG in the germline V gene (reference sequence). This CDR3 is CAWMRVGLAGGTSYNEQFF. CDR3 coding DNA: TGTGCCTGGATGAGGGTAGGACTAGCGGGCGGAACATCCTACAATGAGCAGTTCTTC. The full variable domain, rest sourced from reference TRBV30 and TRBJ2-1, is SQTIHQWPATLVQPVGSPLSLECTVEGTSNPNLYWYRQAAGRGLQLLFYSVGIGQISSEVPQNLSASRPQDRQFILSSKKLLLSDSGFYLCAWMRVGLAGGTSYNEQFFGPGTRLTVL.

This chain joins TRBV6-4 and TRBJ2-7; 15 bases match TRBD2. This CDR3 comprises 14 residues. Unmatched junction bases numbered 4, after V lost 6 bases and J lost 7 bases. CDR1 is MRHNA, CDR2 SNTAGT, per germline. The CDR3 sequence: CASRGLAGGREQYF. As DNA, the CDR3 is TGTGCCAGCAGGGGACTAGCGGGAGGACGGGAGCAGTACTTC.

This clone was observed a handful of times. CDR3 sequence reads: CASTLGTSRSGNTIYF. As DNA, the CDR3 is TGTGCCAGCACCCTCGGGACTTCCCGCTCTGGAAACACCATATATTTT. This chain uses TRBV19 with TRBJ1-3; D is perhaps TRBD1 (5 bases). The CDR3 loop spans 16 amino acids. V was shortened by 9 bases and J by 0 bases, with 18 bases between the two germline ends. CDR1 is LNHDA, CDR2 SQIVND, per germline (reference sequence). The complete variable domain, with remaining parts taken from reference TRBV19 and TRBJ1-3, reads DGGITQSPKYLFRKEGQNVTLSCEQNLNHDAMYWYRQDPGQGLRLIYYSQIVNDFQKGDIAEGYSVSREKKESFPLTVTSAQKNPTAFYLCASTLGTSRSGNTIYFGEGSWLTVV.

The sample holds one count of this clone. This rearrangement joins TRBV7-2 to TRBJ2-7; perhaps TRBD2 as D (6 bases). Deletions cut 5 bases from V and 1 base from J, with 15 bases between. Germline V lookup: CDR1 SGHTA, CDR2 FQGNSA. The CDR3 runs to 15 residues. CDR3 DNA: TGTGCCAGCAGCCCCGAGGTAGCGGTATCCTACGAGCAGTACTTC. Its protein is CASSPEVAVSYEQYF. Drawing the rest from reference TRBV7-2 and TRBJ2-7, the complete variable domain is GAGVSQSPSNKVTEKGKDVELRCDPISGHTALYWYRQSLGQGLEFLIYFQGNSAPDKSGLPSDRFSAERTGGSVSTLTIQRTQQEDSAVYLCASSPEVAVSYEQYFGPGTRLTVT.